This entry concerns a single T cell receptor (beta chain). The antigen this receptor binds is unknown. No qualities accompany the bases; no much larger clone lies one base away. V loses 1 base of germline sequence and J loses 10 bases, and the interval between the two ends is 9 bases. From the cysteine through the phenylalanine, the CDR3 covers 13 amino acids. Solely the CDR3 DNA is kept, with 39 bases framed from the first base. The germline V gene yields SGHDT for CDR1 and YYEEEE for CDR2. The data belong to a study of control samples from healthy donors and cancer patients (dated by TCRdb to the early 2020s). Library method: the immunoSEQ multiplex PCR assay. Drawn from immuneACCESS, this table holds only the in-frame rearrangements with V and J called that TCRdb kept. Clones are partly lost; checked studies trace under half to an unresolved V gene and leave the rest unexplained. The sample records tens of thousands of clones, around 70% of which are singletons. The top ten clones comprise approximately 17% of the sample.

Recombination joined TRBV5-6 with TRBJ1-6; the D gene is not confidently resolved. Specimen: formalin-fixed, paraffin-embedded tissue. The TCR comes from a male donor with melanoma. The DNA sequence reads TGTGCCAGCAGCTTGACGGCAGGATCACCCCTCCACTTT. This encodes CASSLTAGSPLHF.